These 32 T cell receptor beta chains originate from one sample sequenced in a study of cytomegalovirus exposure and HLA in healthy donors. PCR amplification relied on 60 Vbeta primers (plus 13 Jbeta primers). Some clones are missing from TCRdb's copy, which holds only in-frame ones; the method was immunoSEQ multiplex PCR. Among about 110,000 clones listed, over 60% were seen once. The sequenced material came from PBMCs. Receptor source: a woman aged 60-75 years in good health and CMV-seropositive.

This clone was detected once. This CDR3 reads CASSFRLGGYEQYF. The CDR3, as DNA: TGTGCCAGCAGTTTCAGGCTGGGGGGCTACGAGCAGTACTTC. This chain links TRBV27 with TRBJ2-7, with D perhaps matching TRBD2 (6 bases). Trimming pared 3 bases from V and 3 bases from J, leaving 12 bases between. Germline CDR1 and CDR2: MNHEY and SMNVEV (reference sequence). The CDR3 extends over 14 amino acids.

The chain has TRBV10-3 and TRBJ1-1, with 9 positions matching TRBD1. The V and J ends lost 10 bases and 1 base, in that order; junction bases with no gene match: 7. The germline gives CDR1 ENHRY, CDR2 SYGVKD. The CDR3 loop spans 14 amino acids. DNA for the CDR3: TGTGCCACCCACGGGACAGGGAAGAACACTGAAGCTTTCTTT. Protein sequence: CATHGTGKNTEAFF.

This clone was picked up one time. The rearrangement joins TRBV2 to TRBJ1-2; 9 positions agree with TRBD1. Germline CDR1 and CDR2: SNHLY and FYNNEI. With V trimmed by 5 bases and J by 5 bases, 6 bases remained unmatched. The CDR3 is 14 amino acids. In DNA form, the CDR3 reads TGTGCCAGCAGTTCCAAACAGGGGGCGTATGGCTACACCTTC. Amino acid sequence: CASSSKQGAYGYTF.

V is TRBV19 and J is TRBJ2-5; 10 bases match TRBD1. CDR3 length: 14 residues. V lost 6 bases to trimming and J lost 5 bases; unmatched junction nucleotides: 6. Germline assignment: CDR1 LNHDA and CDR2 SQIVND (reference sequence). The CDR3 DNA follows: TGTGCCAGTAGCCGGGACAGGGGATCTGAGACCCAGTACTTC. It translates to CASSRDRGSETQYF.

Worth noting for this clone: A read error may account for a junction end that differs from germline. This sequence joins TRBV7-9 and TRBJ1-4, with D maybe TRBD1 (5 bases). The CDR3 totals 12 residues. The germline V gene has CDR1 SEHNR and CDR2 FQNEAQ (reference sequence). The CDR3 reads CSSSRQGVKLFF. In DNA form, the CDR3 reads TGTTCCAGCAGCCGTCAGGGCGTAAAACTGTTTTTT.

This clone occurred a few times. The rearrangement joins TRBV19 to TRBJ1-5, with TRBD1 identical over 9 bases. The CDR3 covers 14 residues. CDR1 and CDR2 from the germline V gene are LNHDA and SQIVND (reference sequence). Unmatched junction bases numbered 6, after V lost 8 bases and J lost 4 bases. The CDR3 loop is CASRQGVGNQPQHF. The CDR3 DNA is TGTGCCAGTCGACAGGGGGTAGGTAATCAGCCCCAGCATTTT.

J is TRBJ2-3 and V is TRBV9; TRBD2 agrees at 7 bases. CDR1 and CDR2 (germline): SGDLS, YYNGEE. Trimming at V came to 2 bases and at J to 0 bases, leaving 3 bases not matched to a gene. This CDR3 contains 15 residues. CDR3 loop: CASSVLSGSTDTQYF. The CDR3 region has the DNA TGTGCCAGCAGCGTCCTTAGCGGGAGCACAGATACGCAGTATTTT.

The CDR3 bases are TGTGCCAGCTCACCTCCGGGACAGGGAGGGTCCCTCCACTTT. Encoded protein: CASSPPGQGGSLHF. The chain links TRBV18 to TRBJ1-6; 9 bases agree with TRBD1. With 3 bases clipped from V and 14 bases from J, the junction kept 8 bases outside the gene matches. The germline CDR1 and CDR2 sequences are KGHSH and LQKENI. The CDR3 extends over 14 amino acids.

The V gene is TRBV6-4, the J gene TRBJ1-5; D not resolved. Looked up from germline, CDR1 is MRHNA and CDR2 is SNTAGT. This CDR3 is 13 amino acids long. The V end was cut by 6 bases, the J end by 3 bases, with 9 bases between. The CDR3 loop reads CASSPGLNQPQHF. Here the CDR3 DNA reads TGTGCCAGCAGCCCAGGACTCAATCAGCCCCAGCATTTT.

The CDR3 is CASDRANQPQHF. In DNA, the CDR3 is TGTGCCAGCGACAGGGCCAATCAGCCCCAGCATTTT. This chain links TRBV6-1 with TRBJ1-5, with 7 bases identical to TRBD1. This CDR3 comprises 12 residues. V dropped 8 bases and J dropped 3; count of bases not matched to a gene: 1. Germline assignment: CDR1 MNHNS and CDR2 SASEGT.

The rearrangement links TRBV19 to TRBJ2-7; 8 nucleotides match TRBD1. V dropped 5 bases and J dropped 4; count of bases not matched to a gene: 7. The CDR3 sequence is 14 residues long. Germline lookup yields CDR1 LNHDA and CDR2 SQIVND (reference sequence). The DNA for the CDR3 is TGTGCCAGTAGTTATGGGACAGGCGATTACGAGCAGTACTTC. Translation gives CASSYGTGDYEQYF. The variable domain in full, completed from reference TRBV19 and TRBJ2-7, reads DGGITQSPKYLFRKEGQNVTLSCEQNLNHDAMYWYRQDPGQGLRLIYYSQIVNDFQKGDIAEGYSVSREKKESFPLTVTSAQKNPTAFYLCASSYGTGDYEQYFGPGTRLTVT.

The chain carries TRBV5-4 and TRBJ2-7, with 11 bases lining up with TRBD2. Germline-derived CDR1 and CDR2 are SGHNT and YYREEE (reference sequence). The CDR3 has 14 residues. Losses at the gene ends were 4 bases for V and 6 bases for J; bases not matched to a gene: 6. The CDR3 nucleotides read TGTGCCAGCAGCCCGGGACTAGCGGTTGTCGAGCAGTACTTC. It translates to CASSPGLAVVEQYF.

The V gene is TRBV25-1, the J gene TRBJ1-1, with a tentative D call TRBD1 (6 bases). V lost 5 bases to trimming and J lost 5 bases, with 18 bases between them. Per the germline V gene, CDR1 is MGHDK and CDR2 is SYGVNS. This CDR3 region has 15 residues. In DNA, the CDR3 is TGTGCCAGCAGTTACCCAGGGGCCTTACGGACTGAAGCTTTCTTT. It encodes CASSYPGALRTEAFF. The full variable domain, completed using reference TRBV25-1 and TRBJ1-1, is EADIYQTPRYLVIGTGKKITLECSQTMGHDKMYWYQQDPGMELHLIHYSYGVNSTEKGDLSSESTVSRIRTEHFPLTLESARPSHTSQYLCASSYPGALRTEAFFGQGTRLTVV.

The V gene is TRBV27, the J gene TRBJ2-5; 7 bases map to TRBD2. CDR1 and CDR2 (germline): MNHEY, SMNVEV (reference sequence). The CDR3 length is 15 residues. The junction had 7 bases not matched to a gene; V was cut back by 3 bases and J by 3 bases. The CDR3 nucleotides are TGTGCCAGCAGTTTTCGCGGGAGAGTTGAAGAGACCCAGTACTTC. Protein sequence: CASSFRGRVEETQYF.

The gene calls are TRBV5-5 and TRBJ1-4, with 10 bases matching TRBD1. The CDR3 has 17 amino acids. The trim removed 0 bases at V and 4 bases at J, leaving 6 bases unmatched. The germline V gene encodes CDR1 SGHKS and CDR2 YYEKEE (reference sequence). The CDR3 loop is CASSLVGTGEFNEKLFF. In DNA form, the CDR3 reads TGTGCCAGCAGCTTGGTGGGGACAGGGGAGTTTAATGAAAAACTGTTTTTT.

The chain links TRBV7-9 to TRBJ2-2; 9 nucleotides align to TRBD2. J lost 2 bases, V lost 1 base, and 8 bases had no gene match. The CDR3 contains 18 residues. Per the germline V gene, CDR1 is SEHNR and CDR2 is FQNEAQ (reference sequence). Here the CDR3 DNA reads TGTGCCAGCAGCTTAGACGTTGCGGGAGGGGACAACACCGGGGAGCTGTTTTTT. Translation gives CASSLDVAGGDNTGELFF.

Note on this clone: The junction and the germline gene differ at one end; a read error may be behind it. CDR3 sequence reads: CASSNLAGGSQFF. DNA of the CDR3: TGTGCTAGCAGTAATCTAGCGGGAGGTTCTCAATTCTTC. V gene TRBV7-7 combines with J gene TRBJ2-1; TRBD2 matches at 11 bases. This CDR3 is 13 amino acids long. Germline CDR1 is SSHAT and CDR2 is FNYEAQ (reference sequence).

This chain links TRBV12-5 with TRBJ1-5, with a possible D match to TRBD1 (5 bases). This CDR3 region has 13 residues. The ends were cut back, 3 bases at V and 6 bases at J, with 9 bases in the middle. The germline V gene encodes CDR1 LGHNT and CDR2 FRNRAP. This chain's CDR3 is CASGFLGAQPQHF. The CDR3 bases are TGTGCTAGTGGTTTCCTAGGGGCTCAGCCCCAGCATTTT.

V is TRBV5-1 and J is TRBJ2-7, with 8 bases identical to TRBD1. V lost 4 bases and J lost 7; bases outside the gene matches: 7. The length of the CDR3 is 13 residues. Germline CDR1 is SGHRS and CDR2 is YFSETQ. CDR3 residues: CASSPDRVGEQYF. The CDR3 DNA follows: TGCGCCAGCAGCCCGGACAGGGTGGGGGAGCAGTACTTC.

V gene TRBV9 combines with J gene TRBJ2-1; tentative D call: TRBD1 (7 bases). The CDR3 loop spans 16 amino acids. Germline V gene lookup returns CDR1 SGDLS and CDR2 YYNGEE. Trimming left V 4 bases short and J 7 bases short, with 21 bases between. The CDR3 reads CASSPTGTRGLNEQFF. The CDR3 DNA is TGTGCCAGCAGCCCGACAGGGACCCGGGGGCTAAATGAGCAGTTCTTC.

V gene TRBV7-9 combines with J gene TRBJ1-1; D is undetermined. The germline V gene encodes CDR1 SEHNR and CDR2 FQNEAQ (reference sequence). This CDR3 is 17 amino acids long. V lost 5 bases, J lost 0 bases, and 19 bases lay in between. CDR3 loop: CASSTPALWSMNTEAFF. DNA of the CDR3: TGTGCCAGCAGCACACCCGCGCTGTGGAGCATGAACACTGAAGCTTTCTTT.

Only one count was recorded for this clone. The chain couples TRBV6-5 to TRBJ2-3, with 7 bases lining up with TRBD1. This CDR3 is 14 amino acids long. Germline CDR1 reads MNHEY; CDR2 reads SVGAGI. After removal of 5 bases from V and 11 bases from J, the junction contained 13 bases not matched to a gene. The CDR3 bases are TGTGCCAGCAGTCTCCTCTCGACAGGGTCTGAGCAGTATTTT. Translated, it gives CASSLLSTGSEQYF.

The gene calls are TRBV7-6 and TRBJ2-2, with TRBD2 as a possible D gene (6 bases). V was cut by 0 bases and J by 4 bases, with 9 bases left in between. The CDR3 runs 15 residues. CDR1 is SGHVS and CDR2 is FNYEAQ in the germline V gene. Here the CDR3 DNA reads TGTGCCAGCAGCTTAGCGACGGGGGTCACCGGGGAGCTGTTTTTT. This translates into CASSLATGVTGELFF.

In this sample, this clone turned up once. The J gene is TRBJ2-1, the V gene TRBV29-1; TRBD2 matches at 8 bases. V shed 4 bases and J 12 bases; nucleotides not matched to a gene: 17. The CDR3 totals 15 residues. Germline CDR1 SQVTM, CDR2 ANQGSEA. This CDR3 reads CSVAKPGLVSHGQFF. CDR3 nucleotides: TGCAGCGTTGCGAAACCGGGACTAGTTTCGCATGGGCAGTTCTTC.

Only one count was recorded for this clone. The CDR3 loop is CASSRRDYNEQFF. In nucleotides, the CDR3 is TGTGCCAGCAGCCGCAGGGACTACAATGAGCAGTTCTTC. This sequence joins TRBV11-2 and TRBJ2-1; D might be TRBD1 (5 bases). The CDR3 has 13 residues. Trimming shortened V by 5 bases and J by 3 bases, and 8 bases separated the two germline ends. Germline V gives CDR1 SGHAT, CDR2 FQNNGV. Supplemented by reference TRBV11-2 and TRBJ2-1, the full variable domain reads EAGVAQSPRYKIIEKRQSVAFWCNPISGHATLYWYQQILGQGPKLLIQFQNNGVVDDSQLPKDRFSAERLKGVDSTLKIQPAKLEDSAVYLCASSRRDYNEQFFGPGTRLTVL.

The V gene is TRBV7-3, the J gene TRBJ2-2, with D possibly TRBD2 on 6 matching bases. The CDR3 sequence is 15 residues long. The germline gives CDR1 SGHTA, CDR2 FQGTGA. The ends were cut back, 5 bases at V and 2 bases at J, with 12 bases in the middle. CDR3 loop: CASSPEGLNTGELFF. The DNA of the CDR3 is TGTGCCAGCAGCCCCGAAGGACTAAACACCGGGGAGCTGTTTTTT.

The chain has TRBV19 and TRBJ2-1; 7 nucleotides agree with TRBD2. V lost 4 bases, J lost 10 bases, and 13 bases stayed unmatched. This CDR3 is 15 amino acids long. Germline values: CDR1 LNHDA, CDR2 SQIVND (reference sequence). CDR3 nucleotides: TGTGCCAGTAGTACGAGCGGTGGCGGGAGACGCGAGCAGTTCTTC. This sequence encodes CASSTSGGGRREQFF.

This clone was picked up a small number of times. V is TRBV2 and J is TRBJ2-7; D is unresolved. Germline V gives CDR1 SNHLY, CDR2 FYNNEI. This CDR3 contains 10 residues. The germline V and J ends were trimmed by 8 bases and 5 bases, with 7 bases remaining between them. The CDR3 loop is CASHPDEQYF. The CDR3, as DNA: TGTGCCAGCCACCCGGACGAGCAGTACTTC.

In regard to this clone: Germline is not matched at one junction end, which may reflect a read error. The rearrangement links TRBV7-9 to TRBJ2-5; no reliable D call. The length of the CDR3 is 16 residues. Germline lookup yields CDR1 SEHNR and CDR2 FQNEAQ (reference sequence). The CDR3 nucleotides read TGTTCCAGCAGCCCGGCCCTCGGGTTTACCTTTGAGACCCAGTACTTC. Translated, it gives CSSSPALGFTFETQYF. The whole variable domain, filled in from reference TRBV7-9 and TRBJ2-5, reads DTGVSQNPRHKITKRGQNVTFRCDPISEHNRLYWYRQTLGQGPEFLTYFQNEAQLEKSRLLSDRFSAERPKGSFSTLEIQRTEQGDSAMYLCSSSPALGFTFETQYFGPGTRLLVL.

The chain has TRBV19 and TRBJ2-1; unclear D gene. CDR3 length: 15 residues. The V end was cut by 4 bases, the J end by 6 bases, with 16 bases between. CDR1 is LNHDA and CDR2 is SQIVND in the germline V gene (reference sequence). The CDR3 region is CASSRASSGSNEQFF. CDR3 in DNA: TGTGCCAGTAGTAGGGCGAGCTCAGGTTCCAATGAGCAGTTCTTC.

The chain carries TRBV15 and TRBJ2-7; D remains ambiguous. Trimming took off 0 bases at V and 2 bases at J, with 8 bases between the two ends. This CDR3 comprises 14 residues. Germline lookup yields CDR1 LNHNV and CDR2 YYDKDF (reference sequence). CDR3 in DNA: TGTGCCACCAGCAGAGAGTCGAGAACCTACGAGCAGTACTTC. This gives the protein CATSRESRTYEQYF.

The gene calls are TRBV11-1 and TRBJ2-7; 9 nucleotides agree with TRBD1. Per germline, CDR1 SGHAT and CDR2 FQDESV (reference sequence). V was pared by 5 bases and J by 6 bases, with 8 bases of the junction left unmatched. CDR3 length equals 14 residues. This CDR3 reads CASSPTGGVVEQYF. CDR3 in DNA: TGTGCCAGCAGCCCGACAGGGGGTGTGGTCGAGCAGTACTTC.